This entry features one TCR beta chain sequence. The source of the sample is a study of blood T cell repertoires in COVID-19. Authors' analysis steps: Estimation of nucleated cell counts relied on the amplification of reference gene primers. Sequencing used immunoSEQ multiplex PCR; TCRdb keeps in-frame clones, though not all of them. V and J calls plus clone size are reproduced from that table; the DNA served to infer D and trimming. The profile shows over 100,000 clones, approximately 90% of them singletons. Trimming took 2 bases from V and 2 from J, leaving 19 bases between them. The CDR3 consists of 18 residues. Per germline, CDR1 MDHEN and CDR2 SYDVKM.

This TCR was sampled from a human donor in a cohort sampled during active COVID-19. The sequenced sample consisted of peripheral blood. The chain links TRBV28 to TRBJ1-5; D gene uncertain. The CDR3 region has the DNA TGTGCCAGCAGTTTAAGCCTAGCCCGGGGTGGGGGCAATCAGCCCCAGCATTTT. Protein sequence: CASSLSLARGGGNQPQHF.